Listed below are T cell receptor beta chains from one sample, sequenced in a study of vaccination effects on CD4 cells after COVID-19. For these TCRs, the target antigens are not known. Clones were read by immunoSEQ multiplex PCR, and TCRdb kept only the in-frame ones, dropping some. Among approximately 28,000 clones, roughly 70% were seen once, and the ten largest hold over 20%. The sequencing used CD4+ T cells from PBMCs cultured with HCoV-NL63 spike peptides, collected before COVID-19 vaccination. These receptors all come from a human donor who received a COVID-19 vaccine. The CDR3 runs from the conserved cysteine through the conserved F or W. D genes are given only for firm matches. Clone size appears in some rows only: once, few, many, or a class for an expanded clone.

clone size: NA; D gene: NA; V gene: TRBV7-9; J gene: TRBJ1-1; CDR3 protein: CASSLVRRGEAFF; CDR3 DNA: TGTGCCAGCAGCTTAGTTCGAAGGGGAGAAGCTTTCTTT
clone size: NA; D gene: NA; V gene: TRBV7-2; J gene: TRBJ2-2; CDR3 protein: CASSLDGGTGELFF; CDR3 DNA: TGTGCCAGCAGCTTAGACGGTGGCACCGGGGAGCTGTTTTTT
clone size: few; D gene: NA; V gene: TRBV28; J gene: TRBJ2-7; CDR3 protein: CASTRTTYEQYF; CDR3 DNA: TGTGCCAGCACCAGGACGACCTACGAGCAGTACTTC
clone size: NA; D gene: TRBD1; V gene: TRBV5-4; J gene: TRBJ2-7; CDR3 protein: CASSRGQNYEQYF; CDR3 DNA: TGTGCCAGCAGCCGGGGACAGAACTACGAGCAGTACTTC
clone size: NA; D gene: TRBD1; V gene: TRBV5-5; J gene: TRBJ2-7; CDR3 protein: CASSGGQGSRSYEQYF; CDR3 DNA: TGTGCCAGCAGCGGCGGACAGGGTTCGAGGTCCTACGAGCAGTACTTC
clone size: few; D gene: NA; V gene: TRBV13; J gene: TRBJ2-2; CDR3 protein: CASSLSVLTRGTGELFF; CDR3 DNA: TGTGCCAGCAGCCTAAGTGTATTGACCAGGGGAACCGGGGAGCTGTTTTTT
clone size: NA; D gene: NA; V gene: TRBV20-1; J gene: TRBJ2-7; CDR3 protein: CSATFRQVQDF; CDR3 DNA: TGCAGTGCTACCTTTCGACAGGTTCAGGACTTC
clone size: NA; D gene: TRBD2; V gene: TRBV13; J gene: TRBJ2-5; CDR3 protein: CASSPVTGAGGAGETQYF; CDR3 DNA: TGTGCCAGCAGCCCCGTTACAGGGGCGGGAGGGGCCGGGGAGACCCAGTACTTC
clone size: NA; D gene: NA; V gene: TRBV3-1/TRBV3-2; J gene: TRBJ1-2; CDR3 protein: CASSLQTGPTF; CDR3 DNA: TGTGCCAGCAGCCTTCAAACAGGGCCCACCTTC
clone size: NA; D gene: NA; V gene: TRBV6-2/TRBV6-3; J gene: TRBJ1-4; CDR3 protein: CASSYDWYSEANEKLFF; CDR3 DNA: TGTGCCAGCAGTTACGATTGGTATTCCGAGGCTAATGAAAAACTGTTTTTT
clone size: once; D gene: TRBD1; V gene: TRBV7-2; J gene: TRBJ2-7; CDR3 protein: CASSETGFASYEQYF; CDR3 DNA: TGTGCCAGCAGCGAGACAGGGTTTGCCTCCTACGAGCAGTACTTC
clone size: NA; D gene: NA; V gene: TRBV12-5; J gene: TRBJ1-6; CDR3 protein: CASGSLRVSGAYNSPLHF; CDR3 DNA: TGTGCTAGTGGTTCCCTCAGAGTTTCGGGGGCCTATAATTCACCCCTCCACTTT
clone size: few; D gene: NA; V gene: TRBV14; J gene: TRBJ1-1; CDR3 protein: CASSPYSRSRSGTEAFF; CDR3 DNA: TGTGCCAGCAGCCCCTATTCAAGGAGTCGGAGTGGAACTGAAGCTTTCTTT
clone size: NA; D gene: TRBD2; V gene: TRBV18; J gene: TRBJ2-1; CDR3 protein: CASSQGLAGGLNEQFF; CDR3 DNA: TGTGCCAGCTCCCAAGGACTAGCGGGAGGCCTCAATGAGCAGTTCTTC
clone size: NA; D gene: NA; V gene: TRBV3-1/TRBV3-2; J gene: TRBJ1-1; CDR3 protein: CASCGRAKNTEAFF; CDR3 DNA: TGTGCCAGCTGTGGTAGGGCCAAAAACACTGAAGCTTTCTTT
clone size: NA; D gene: NA; V gene: TRBV5-4; J gene: TRBJ1-6; CDR3 protein: CASSLAGRVNSPLHF; CDR3 DNA: TGTGCCAGCAGCTTGGCCGGACGAGTTAATTCACCCCTCCACTTT
clone size: NA; D gene: NA; V gene: TRBV19; J gene: TRBJ1-4; CDR3 protein: CASRGEKLFF; CDR3 DNA: TGTGCCAGTAGGGGTGAAAAACTGTTTTTT
clone size: few; D gene: NA; V gene: TRBV14; J gene: TRBJ2-7; CDR3 protein: CASSQVAYEQYF; CDR3 DNA: TGTGCCAGCAGCCAAGTAGCCTACGAGCAGTACTTC
clone size: NA; D gene: TRBD2; V gene: TRBV27; J gene: TRBJ2-2; CDR3 protein: CASRWGGLNTGELFF; CDR3 DNA: TGTGCCAGCAGGTGGGGGGGATTGAACACCGGGGAGCTGTTTTTT
clone size: NA; D gene: NA; V gene: TRBV3-1/TRBV3-2; J gene: TRBJ2-5; CDR3 protein: CASSQGGDYQETQYF; CDR3 DNA: TGTGCCAGCAGCCAGGGAGGAGACTACCAAGAGACCCAGTACTTC
clone size: NA; D gene: TRBD2; V gene: TRBV30; J gene: TRBJ2-5; CDR3 protein: CAWRKGSGSETQYF; CDR3 DNA: TGTGCCTGGAGGAAAGGTAGCGGGTCGGAGACCCAGTACTTC
clone size: NA; D gene: NA; V gene: TRBV12-3/TRBV12-4; J gene: TRBJ1-2; CDR3 protein: CASSLLGLSNSF; CDR3 DNA: TGTGCCAGCAGTTTACTAGGGTTGTCAAATTCCTTC
clone size: NA; D gene: NA; V gene: TRBV5-4; J gene: TRBJ1-2; CDR3 protein: CASSPRASNYGYTF; CDR3 DNA: TGTGCCAGCAGCCCAAGGGCCTCTAACTATGGCTACACCTTC
clone size: NA; D gene: NA; V gene: TRBV9; J gene: TRBJ1-5; CDR3 protein: CASSVGPYSNQPQHF; CDR3 DNA: TGTGCCAGCAGCGTAGGCCCATATAGCAATCAGCCCCAGCATTTT
clone size: once; D gene: NA; V gene: TRBV2; J gene: TRBJ1-2; CDR3 protein: CASSESLNYGYTF; CDR3 DNA: TGTGCCAGCAGTGAATCCTTAAACTATGGCTACACCTTC
clone size: NA; D gene: NA; V gene: TRBV19; J gene: TRBJ1-2; CDR3 protein: CASSSLQKRPYGYTF; CDR3 DNA: TGTGCCAGTAGTTCCCTACAGAAAAGACCTTATGGCTACACCTTC
clone size: few; D gene: NA; V gene: TRBV27; J gene: TRBJ1-4; CDR3 protein: CASSLSRSGGEKLFF; CDR3 DNA: TGTGCCAGCAGTTTATCGAGGTCCGGAGGGGAAAAACTGTTTTTT
clone size: NA; D gene: TRBD1; V gene: TRBV27; J gene: TRBJ2-7; CDR3 protein: CASSPLTGGIQRIYEQYF; CDR3 DNA: TGTGCCAGCAGTCCGTTGACAGGGGGCATTCAAAGGATCTACGAGCAGTACTTC
clone size: NA; D gene: NA; V gene: TRBV5-5; J gene: TRBJ1-6; CDR3 protein: CASSSNRDSPLHF; CDR3 DNA: TGTGCCAGCAGCTCGAACAGGGATTCACCCCTCCACTTT
clone size: NA; D gene: NA; V gene: TRBV11-2; J gene: TRBJ2-2; CDR3 protein: CASSPLPTGIGTGELFF; CDR3 DNA: TGTGCCAGCAGCCCCCTCCCCACCGGTATCGGCACCGGGGAGCTGTTTTTT
clone size: NA; D gene: NA; V gene: TRBV4-1; J gene: TRBJ2-1; CDR3 protein: CASSQELVRNEQFF; CDR3 DNA: TGCGCCAGCAGCCAAGAGTTAGTACGGAATGAGCAGTTCTTC
clone size: few; D gene: NA; V gene: TRBV2; J gene: TRBJ1-1; CDR3 protein: CATVGQFGVTEAFF; CDR3 DNA: TGTGCCACGGTCGGTCAGTTTGGGGTCACTGAAGCTTTCTTT
clone size: NA; D gene: TRBD2; V gene: TRBV15; J gene: TRBJ2-7; CDR3 protein: CATSRGRRLAGASYEQYF; CDR3 DNA: TGTGCCACCAGCAGAGGTCGGAGGTTGGCGGGAGCTTCCTACGAGCAGTACTTC
clone size: few; D gene: NA; V gene: TRBV5-6; J gene: TRBJ1-6; CDR3 protein: CASSSGPSGHSPLHF; CDR3 DNA: TGTGCCAGCAGCTCGGGACCCAGCGGGCATTCACCCCTCCACTTT
clone size: NA; D gene: TRBD1; V gene: TRBV9; J gene: TRBJ1-1; CDR3 protein: CASSVGGTGGGYTEAFF; CDR3 DNA: TGTGCCAGCAGCGTAGGGGGGACAGGGGGCGGGTACACTGAAGCTTTCTTT
clone size: NA; D gene: NA; V gene: TRBV3-1/TRBV3-2; J gene: TRBJ2-1; CDR3 protein: CASSLFGAGSYNEQFF; CDR3 DNA: NA
clone size: NA; D gene: NA; V gene: TRBV7-9; J gene: TRBJ2-4; CDR3 protein: CAGGGPEGVRYF; CDR3 DNA: TGTGCCGGAGGGGGCCCCGAGGGAGTGCGGTACTTC
clone size: NA; D gene: NA; V gene: TRBV7-2; J gene: TRBJ2-1; CDR3 protein: CASSSGAPNEQFF; CDR3 DNA: TGTGCCAGCAGCTCCGGGGCCCCCAATGAGCAGTTCTTC
clone size: NA; D gene: NA; V gene: TRBV4-1; J gene: TRBJ2-3; CDR3 protein: CASSQGQASYTDTQYF; CDR3 DNA: TGCGCCAGCAGCCAAGGACAGGCGTCCTACACAGATACGCAGTATTTT
clone size: NA; D gene: NA; V gene: TRBV6-6; J gene: TRBJ1-5; CDR3 protein: CASSYAENQPQHF; CDR3 DNA: TGTGCCAGCAGTTACGCAGAGAATCAGCCCCAGCATTTT
clone size: NA; D gene: TRBD2; V gene: TRBV5-4; J gene: TRBJ2-4; CDR3 protein: CASSSQSGGLNIQYF; CDR3 DNA: TGTGCCAGCAGCTCACAAAGCGGGGGACTAAACATTCAGTACTTC
clone size: NA; D gene: TRBD1; V gene: TRBV4-2; J gene: TRBJ2-4; CDR3 protein: CASSQDVATGGGGIQYF; CDR3 DNA: TGTGCCAGCAGCCAAGATGTAGCCACAGGGGGCGGTGGCATTCAGTACTTC
clone size: NA; D gene: TRBD1; V gene: TRBV20-1; J gene: TRBJ1-1; CDR3 protein: CSASRTGVTEAFF; CDR3 DNA: TGCAGTGCTAGTCGGACAGGGGTCACTGAAGCTTTCTTT
clone size: NA; D gene: NA; V gene: TRBV6-4; J gene: TRBJ1-1; CDR3 protein: CASSDRANTEAFF; CDR3 DNA: TGTGCCAGCAGTGACAGGGCGAACACTGAAGCTTTCTTT
clone size: NA; D gene: NA; V gene: TRBV4-3; J gene: TRBJ2-1; CDR3 protein: CASSQEAGSSYNEQFF; CDR3 DNA: TGCGCCAGCAGCCAAGAGGCAGGTAGCTCCTACAATGAGCAGTTCTTC
clone size: NA; D gene: TRBD1; V gene: TRBV4-1; J gene: TRBJ2-5; CDR3 protein: CASSLDRVETQYF; CDR3 DNA: TGCGCCAGCAGCCTCGACAGGGTGGAGACCCAGTACTTC